This T cell receptor (beta chain) was sequenced for a study of control samples from healthy donors and cancer patients (dated by TCRdb to the early 2020s). Between the V and J ends, shortened by 5 bases and 9 bases respectively, the junction contains 8 bases. Measured from the cysteine to the phenylalanine, the CDR3 is 11 residues long. The retained sequence is limited to the CDR3, 33 bases, with the frame set at the first base. Looking up the germline V gene yields CDR1 MNHEY and CDR2 SVGAGI. The library was generated by the immunoSEQ multiplex PCR assay. TCRdb retrieved this table from immuneACCESS and kept in-frame rearrangements only. Not all clones are present; in checked studies, unresolved V genes account for under half, and no reason is known for the remainder. The sample table shows over 110,000 clones, and about 85% are seen once. 8.5% to 9.5% of the sample belongs to the ten largest clones.

A word on this clone: Its antigen specificity is not known. Per-base qualities were not stored, and no clone one base away is much larger.

Sequencing was carried out using blood. This chain joins TRBV6-5 to TRBJ2-4; the D gene lacks a confident call. The receptor's source is a woman aged 30 to 39 in good health. The base sequence is TGTGCCAGCAGTCCGGATAGCATTCAGTACTTC. This sequence encodes CASSPDSIQYF.